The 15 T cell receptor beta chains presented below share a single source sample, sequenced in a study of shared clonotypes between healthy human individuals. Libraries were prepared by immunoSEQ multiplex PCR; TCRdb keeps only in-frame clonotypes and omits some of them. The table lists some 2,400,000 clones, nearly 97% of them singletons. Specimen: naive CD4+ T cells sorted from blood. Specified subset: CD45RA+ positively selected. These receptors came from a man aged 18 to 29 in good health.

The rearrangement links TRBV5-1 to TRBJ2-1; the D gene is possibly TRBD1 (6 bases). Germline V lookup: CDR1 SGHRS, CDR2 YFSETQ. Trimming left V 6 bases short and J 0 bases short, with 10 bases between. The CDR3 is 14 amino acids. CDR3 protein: CASTGDNSYNEQFF. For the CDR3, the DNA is TGCGCCAGCACCGGGGACAACTCCTACAATGAGCAGTTCTTC.

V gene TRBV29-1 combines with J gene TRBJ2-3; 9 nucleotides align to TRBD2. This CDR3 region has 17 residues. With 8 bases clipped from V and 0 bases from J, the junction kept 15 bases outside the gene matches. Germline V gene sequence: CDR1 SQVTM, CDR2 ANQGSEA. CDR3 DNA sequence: TGCAGCACTAGGACTAGCGTGAGGGGGGCAAGCACAGATACGCAGTATTTT. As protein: CSTRTSVRGASTDTQYF.

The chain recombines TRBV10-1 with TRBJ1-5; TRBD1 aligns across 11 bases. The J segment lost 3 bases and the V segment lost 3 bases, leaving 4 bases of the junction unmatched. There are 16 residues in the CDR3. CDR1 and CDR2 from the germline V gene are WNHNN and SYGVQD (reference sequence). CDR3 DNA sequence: TGCGCCAGCAGTGAAGGGACAGGGGGTAACAATCAGCCCCAGCATTTT. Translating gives CASSEGTGGNNQPQHF.

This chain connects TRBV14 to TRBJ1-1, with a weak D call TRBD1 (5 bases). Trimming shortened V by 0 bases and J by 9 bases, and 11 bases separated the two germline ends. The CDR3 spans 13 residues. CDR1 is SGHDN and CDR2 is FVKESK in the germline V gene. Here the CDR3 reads CASSQDETGKAFF. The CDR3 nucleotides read TGTGCCAGCAGCCAAGATGAAACAGGAAAAGCTTTCTTT.

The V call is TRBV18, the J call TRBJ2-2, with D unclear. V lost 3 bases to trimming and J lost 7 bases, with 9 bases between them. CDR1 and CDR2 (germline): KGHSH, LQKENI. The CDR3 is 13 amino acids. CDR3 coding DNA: TGTGCCAGCTCACCCGAATCCTACGGGGAGCTGTTTTTT. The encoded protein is CASSPESYGELFF.

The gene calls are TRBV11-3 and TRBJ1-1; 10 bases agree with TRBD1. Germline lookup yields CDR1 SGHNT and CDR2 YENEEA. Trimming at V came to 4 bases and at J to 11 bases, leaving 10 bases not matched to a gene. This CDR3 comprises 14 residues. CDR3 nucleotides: TGTGCCAGCAGCTCGGACAGGGGGATGGGAGAGGCTTTCTTT. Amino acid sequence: CASSSDRGMGEAFF.

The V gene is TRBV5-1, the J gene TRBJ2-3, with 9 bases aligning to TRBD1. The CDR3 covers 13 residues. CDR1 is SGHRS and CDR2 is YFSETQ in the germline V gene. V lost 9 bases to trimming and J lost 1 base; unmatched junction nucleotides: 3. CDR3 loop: CATRTGGTDTQYF. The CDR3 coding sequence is TGCGCCACCCGGACAGGGGGCACAGATACGCAGTATTTT.

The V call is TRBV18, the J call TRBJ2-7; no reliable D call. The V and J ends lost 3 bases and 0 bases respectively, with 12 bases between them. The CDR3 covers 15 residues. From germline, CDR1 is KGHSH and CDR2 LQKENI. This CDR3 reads CASSPGATDSYEQYF. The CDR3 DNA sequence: TGTGCCAGCTCACCCGGAGCCACAGACTCCTACGAGCAGTACTTC.

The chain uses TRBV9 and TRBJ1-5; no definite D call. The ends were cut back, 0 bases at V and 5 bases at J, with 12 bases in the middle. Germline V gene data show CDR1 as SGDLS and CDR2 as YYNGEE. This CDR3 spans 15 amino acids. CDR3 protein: CASSVDGRLYQPQHF. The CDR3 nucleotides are TGTGCCAGCAGCGTAGACGGGCGTTTGTATCAGCCCCAGCATTTT.

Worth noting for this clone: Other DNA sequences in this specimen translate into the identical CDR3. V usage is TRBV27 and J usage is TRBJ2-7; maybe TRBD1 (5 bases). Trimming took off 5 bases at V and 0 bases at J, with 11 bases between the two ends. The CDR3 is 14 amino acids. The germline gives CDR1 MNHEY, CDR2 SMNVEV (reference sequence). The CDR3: CASSVRDSSYEQYF. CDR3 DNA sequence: TGTGCCAGCAGTGTCAGGGATAGCTCCTACGAGCAGTACTTC.

CDR3 sequence (DNA): TGTGCCAGCAGCTCGGCCCGGGACAGGGTTCTCTATGGCTACACCTTC. Protein product: CASSSARDRVLYGYTF. The V call is TRBV5-6, the J call TRBJ1-2; 9 bases align to TRBD1. Germline lookup yields CDR1 SGHDT and CDR2 YYEEEE. After removal of 3 bases from V and 4 bases from J, the junction contained 10 bases not matched to a gene. The CDR3 extends over 16 amino acids.

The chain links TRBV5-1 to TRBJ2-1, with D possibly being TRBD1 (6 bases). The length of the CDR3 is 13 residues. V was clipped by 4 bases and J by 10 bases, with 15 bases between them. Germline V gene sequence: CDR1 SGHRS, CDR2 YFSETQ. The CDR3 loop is CASSLSGVLEQFF. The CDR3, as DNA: TGCGCCAGCAGCCTCTCAGGGGTATTAGAGCAGTTCTTC.

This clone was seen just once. The CDR3 reads CASSAHPGQPQHF. DNA of the CDR3: TGTGCCAGCTCAGCCCACCCTGGTCAGCCCCAGCATTTT. The chain uses TRBV18 and TRBJ1-5; D gene ambiguous. Germline loops: CDR1 KGHSH, CDR2 LQKENI. CDR3 size: 13 residues. V was trimmed by 5 bases and J by 6 bases, leaving 11 bases between them.

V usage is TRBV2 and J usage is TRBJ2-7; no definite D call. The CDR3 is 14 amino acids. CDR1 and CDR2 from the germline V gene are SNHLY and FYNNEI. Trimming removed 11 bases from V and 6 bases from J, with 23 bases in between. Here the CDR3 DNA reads TGTGCCGGAAGATCTTCAAGCCGGTGGAGCGAGCAGTACTTC. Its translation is CAGRSSSRWSEQYF.

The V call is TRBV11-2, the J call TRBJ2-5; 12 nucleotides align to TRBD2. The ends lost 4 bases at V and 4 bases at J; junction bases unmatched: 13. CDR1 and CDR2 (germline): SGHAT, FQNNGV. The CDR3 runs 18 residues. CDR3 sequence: CASSSTHRLLAGGETQYF. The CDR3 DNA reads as TGTGCCAGCAGCTCTACGCACCGTCTACTAGCGGGAGGAGAGACCCAGTACTTC. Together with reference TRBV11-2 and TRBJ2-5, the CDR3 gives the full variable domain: EAGVAQSPRYKIIEKRQSVAFWCNPISGHATLYWYQQILGQGPKLLIQFQNNGVVDDSQLPKDRFSAERLKGVDSTLKIQPAKLEDSAVYLCASSSTHRLLAGGETQYFGPGTRLLVL.